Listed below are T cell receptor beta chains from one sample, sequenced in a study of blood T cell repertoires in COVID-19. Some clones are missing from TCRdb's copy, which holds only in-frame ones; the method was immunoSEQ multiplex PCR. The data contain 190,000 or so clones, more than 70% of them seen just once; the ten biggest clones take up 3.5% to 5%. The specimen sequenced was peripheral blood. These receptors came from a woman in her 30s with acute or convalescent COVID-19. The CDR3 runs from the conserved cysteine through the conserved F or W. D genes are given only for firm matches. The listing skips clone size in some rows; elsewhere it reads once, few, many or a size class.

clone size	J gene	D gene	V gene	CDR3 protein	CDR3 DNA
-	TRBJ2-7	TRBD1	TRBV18	CASSPRQGASYEQYF	TGTGCCAGCTCACCACGACAGGGGGCGTCCTACGAGCAGTACTTC
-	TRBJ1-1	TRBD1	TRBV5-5	CASGSRGREQAFF	TGTGCCAGCGGAAGCAGGGGGCGAGAACAAGCTTTCTTT
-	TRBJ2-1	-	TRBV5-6	CASGSLMGNEQFF	TGTGCCAGCGGGAGTCTGATGGGGAATGAGCAGTTCTTC
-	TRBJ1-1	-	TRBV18	CASSPLNKMNTEAFF	TGTGCCAGCTCACCACTTAACAAAATGAACACTGAAGCTTTCTTT
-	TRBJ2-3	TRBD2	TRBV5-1	CASSLGLAGMDTQYF	TGCGCCAGCAGCTTGGGACTAGCGGGAATGGATACGCAGTATTTT
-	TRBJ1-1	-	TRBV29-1	CSVSGREAFF	TGCAGCGTTTCTGGCAGGGAAGCTTTCTTT
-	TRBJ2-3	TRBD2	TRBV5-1	CASSLAGSGTTTDTQYF	TGCGCCAGCAGCTTGGCGGGAAGCGGGACGACCACAGATACGCAGTATTTT
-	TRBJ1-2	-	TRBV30	CAWANWGGNPDYGYTF	TGTGCCTGGGCGAACTGGGGGGGGAATCCCGACTATGGCTACACCTTC
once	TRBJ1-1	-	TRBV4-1	CASSSRGQAFF	TGCGCCAGCAGCTCCAGGGGACAAGCTTTCTTT
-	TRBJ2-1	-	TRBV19	CARPNSYNEQFF	TGTGCCAGGCCTAACTCCTACAATGAGCAGTTCTTC
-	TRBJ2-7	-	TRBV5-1	CASSFAQVGDEQYF	TGCGCCAGCAGCTTTGCGCAAGTGGGCGACGAGCAGTACTTC
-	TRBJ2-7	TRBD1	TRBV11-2	CASSSAGTASYEQYF	TGTGCCAGCAGCTCCGCCGGGACAGCATCCTACGAGCAGTACTTC
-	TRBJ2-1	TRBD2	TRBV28	CASSFWREGFYNEQFF	TGTGCCAGCAGTTTTTGGCGGGAGGGCTTTTACAATGAGCAGTTCTTC
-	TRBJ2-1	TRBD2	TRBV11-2	CASSSMGGNEQFF	TGTGCCAGCAGTTCCATGGGGGGGAATGAGCAGTTCTTC
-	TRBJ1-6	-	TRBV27	CASRPYGDSPLHF	TGTGCCAGCAGGCCCTACGGGGATTCACCCCTCCACTTT
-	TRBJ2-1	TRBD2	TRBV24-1	CATSDLRTSGSAYNEQFF	TGTGCCACCAGTGATTTGAGGACTAGCGGGAGCGCCTACAATGAGCAGTTCTTC
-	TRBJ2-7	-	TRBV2	CASSDAGDSYEQYF	TGTGCCAGCAGTGACGCGGGTGACTCCTACGAGCAGTACTTC
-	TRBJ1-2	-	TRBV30	CALPSPGVGYTF	TGTGCCTTACCGAGCCCAGGGGTTGGCTACACCTTC
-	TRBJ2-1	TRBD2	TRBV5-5	CASSLASSGRSHEQFF	TGTGCCAGCAGCTTGGCCTCTAGCGGGAGGAGCCATGAGCAGTTCTTC
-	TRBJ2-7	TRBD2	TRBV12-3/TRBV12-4	CASGKREGQEQYF	TGTGCCAGCGGGAAGCGGGAGGGCCAAGAGCAGTACTTC
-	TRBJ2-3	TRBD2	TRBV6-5	CASSYSSAGGTDTQYF	TGTGCCAGCAGTTACAGTTCGGCCGGGGGGACAGATACGCAGTATTTT
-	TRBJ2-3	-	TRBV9	CASSVGLTDTQYF	TGTGCCAGCAGCGTTGGGCTCACAGATACGCAGTATTTT
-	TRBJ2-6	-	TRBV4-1	CASSQEGTKTGANVLTF	TGCGCCAGCAGCCAAGAGGGGACAAAGACTGGGGCCAACGTCCTGACTTTC
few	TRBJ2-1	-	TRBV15	CATSRDGRRGQFF	TGTGCCACCAGCAGAGACGGGAGAAGGGGGCAGTTCTTC
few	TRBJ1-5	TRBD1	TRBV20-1	CSASEQGYVTPQHF	TGCAGTGCTAGTGAACAGGGGTATGTGACGCCCCAGCATTTT
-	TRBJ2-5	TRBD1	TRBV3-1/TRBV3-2	CASSQTTGFQETQYF	TGTGCCAGCAGCCAAACGACAGGGTTTCAAGAGACCCAGTACTTC
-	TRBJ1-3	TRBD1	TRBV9	CASSVTGVGNTIYF	TGTGCCAGCAGCGTGACAGGGGTTGGTAACACCATATATTTT
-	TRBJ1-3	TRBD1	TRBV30	CAWSMGQGADTIYF	TGTGCCTGGAGTATGGGACAGGGGGCAGACACCATATATTTT
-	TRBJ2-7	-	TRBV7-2	CASSFASSYEQYF	TGTGCCAGCAGCTTCGCGTCCTCCTACGAGCAGTACTTC
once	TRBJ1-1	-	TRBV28	CASSPSTTLGTEAFF	TGTGCCAGCAGTCCGAGCACGACATTGGGCACTGAAGCTTTCTTT
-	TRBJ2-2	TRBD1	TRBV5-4	CASSYWTGTNTGELFF	TGTGCCAGCAGCTACTGGACAGGGACGAACACCGGGGAGCTGTTTTTT
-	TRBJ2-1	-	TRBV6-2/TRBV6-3	CASSVRRGLF	TGTGCCAGCAGTGTCAGGCGGGGGCTCTTC
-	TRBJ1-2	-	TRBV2	CASSDGVYGYTF	TGTGCCAGCTCGGACGGGGTCTATGGCTACACCTTC
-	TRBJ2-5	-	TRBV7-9	CASSFGGIETQYF	TGTGCCAGCAGCTTTGGGGGGATCGAGACCCAGTACTTC
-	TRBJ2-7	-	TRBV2	CASSGFREEQYF	TGTGCCAGCAGTGGTTTCCGGGAGGAGCAGTACTTC
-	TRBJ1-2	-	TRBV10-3	CAISADGRQGYTF	TGTGCCATCAGTGCCGACGGTCGACAGGGCTACACCTTC
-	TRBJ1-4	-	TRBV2	CASSPQGFWEKLFF	TGTGCCAGCAGTCCACAGGGTTTTTGGGAAAAACTGTTTTTT
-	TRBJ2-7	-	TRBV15	CATSRDRGTYEQYF	TGTGCCACCAGCAGAGATCGGGGGACCTACGAGCAGTACTTC
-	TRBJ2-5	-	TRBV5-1	CASSRVEGSETQYF	TGCGCCAGCAGCAGGGTCGAGGGATCGGAGACCCAGTACTTC
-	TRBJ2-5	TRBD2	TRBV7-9	CASSLIPAAGGSGTQYF	TGTGCCAGCAGCCTAATCCCCGCCGCCGGCGGGAGTGGGACCCAGTACTTC
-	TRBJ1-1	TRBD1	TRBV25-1	CASSGTPGQVNTEAFF	TGTGCCAGCAGTGGTACCCCCGGACAGGTCAACACTGAAGCTTTCTTT